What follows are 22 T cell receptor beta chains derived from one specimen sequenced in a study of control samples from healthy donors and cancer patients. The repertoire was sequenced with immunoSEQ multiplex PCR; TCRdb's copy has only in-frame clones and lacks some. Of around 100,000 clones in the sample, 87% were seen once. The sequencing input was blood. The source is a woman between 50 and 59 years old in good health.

CDR3 sequence reads: CANRKGGYNEQFF. Written as DNA, the CDR3 is TGTGCCAACCGGAAGGGGGGATACAATGAGCAGTTCTTC. The chain employs TRBV6-5 and TRBJ2-1; the D gene could be TRBD1 or TRBD2 (6 bases each). The CDR3 is made up of 13 amino acids. From germline, CDR1 is MNHEY and CDR2 SVGAGI. V was shortened by 10 bases and J by 4 bases, with 14 bases between the two germline ends.

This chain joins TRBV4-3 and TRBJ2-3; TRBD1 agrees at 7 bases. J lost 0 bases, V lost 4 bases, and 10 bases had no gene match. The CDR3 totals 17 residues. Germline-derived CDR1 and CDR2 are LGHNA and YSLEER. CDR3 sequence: CASSRGLGDRSTDTQYF. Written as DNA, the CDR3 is TGCGCCAGCAGCCGGGGTTTGGGGGACAGAAGCACAGATACGCAGTATTTT.

CDR3 DNA: TGTGCCAGCAGCTGGCCCGAGGAGAGTTCGCACGGCTACACCTTC. Its protein is CASSWPEESSHGYTF. The rearrangement links TRBV5-6 to TRBJ1-2; no clear D. This CDR3 comprises 15 residues. V shed 3 bases and J shed 8 bases, with 20 bases lying between them. Germline V gives CDR1 SGHDT, CDR2 YYEEEE. The complete variable domain, with remaining parts taken from reference TRBV5-6 and TRBJ1-2, reads DAGVTQSPTHLIKTRGQQVTLRCSPKSGHDTVSWYQQALGQGPQFIFQYYEEEERQRGNFPDRFSGHQFPNYSSELNVNALLLGDSALYLCASSWPEESSHGYTFGSGTRLTVV.

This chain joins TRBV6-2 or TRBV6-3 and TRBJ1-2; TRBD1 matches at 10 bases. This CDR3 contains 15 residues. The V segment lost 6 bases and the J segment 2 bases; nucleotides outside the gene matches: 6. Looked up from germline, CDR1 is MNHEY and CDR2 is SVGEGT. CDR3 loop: CASSGTGAANYGYTF. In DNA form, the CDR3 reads TGTGCCAGCAGCGGGACAGGGGCCGCGAACTATGGCTACACCTTC.

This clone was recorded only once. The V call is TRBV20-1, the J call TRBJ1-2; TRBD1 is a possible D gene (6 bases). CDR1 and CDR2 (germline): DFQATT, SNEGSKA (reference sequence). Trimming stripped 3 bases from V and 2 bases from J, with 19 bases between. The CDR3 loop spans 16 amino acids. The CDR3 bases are TGCAGTGCTAGTGTCGGGGGACACGCACCCAACTATGGCTACACCTTC. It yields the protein CSASVGGHAPNYGYTF.

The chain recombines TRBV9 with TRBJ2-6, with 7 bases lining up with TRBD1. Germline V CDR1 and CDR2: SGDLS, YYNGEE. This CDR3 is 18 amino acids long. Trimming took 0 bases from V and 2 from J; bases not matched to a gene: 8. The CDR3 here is CASSVGQGLSTGANVLTF. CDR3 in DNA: TGTGCCAGCAGCGTAGGACAGGGCCTGAGTACTGGGGCCAACGTCCTGACTTTC. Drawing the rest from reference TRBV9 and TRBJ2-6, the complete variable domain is DSGVTQTPKHLITATGQRVTLRCSPRSGDLSVYWYQQSLDQGLQFLIQYYNGEERAKGNILERFSAQQFPDLHSELNLSSLELGDSALYFCASSVGQGLSTGANVLTFGAGSRLTVL.

CDR3 in amino acids: CASSLRTGHATNEKLFF. CDR3 sequence (DNA): TGTGCCAGCAGCTTGCGGACAGGACATGCAACTAATGAAAAACTGTTTTTT. The chain uses TRBV5-5 and TRBJ1-4, with 7 bases lining up with TRBD1. There are 17 residues in the CDR3. CDR1 is SGHKS, CDR2 YYEKEE, per germline (reference sequence). Trimming took 1 base from V and 0 from J; bases not matched to a gene: 6.

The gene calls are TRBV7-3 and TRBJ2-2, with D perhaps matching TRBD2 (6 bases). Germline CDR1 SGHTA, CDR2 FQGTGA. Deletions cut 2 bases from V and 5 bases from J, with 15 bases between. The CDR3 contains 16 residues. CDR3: CASSLGGSEITGELFF. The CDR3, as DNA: TGTGCCAGCAGCTTAGGGGGGTCAGAGATAACCGGGGAGCTGTTTTTT.

CDR3 sequence: CASSFSGNRNYGYTF. The CDR3 DNA follows: TGTGCCAGCAGTTTCAGCGGGAACCGTAACTATGGCTACACCTTC. This chain links TRBV28 with TRBJ1-2; D unresolved. The CDR3 has 15 residues. The germline gives CDR1 MDHEN, CDR2 SYDVKM. Trimming took off 3 bases at V and 1 base at J, with 12 bases between the two ends.

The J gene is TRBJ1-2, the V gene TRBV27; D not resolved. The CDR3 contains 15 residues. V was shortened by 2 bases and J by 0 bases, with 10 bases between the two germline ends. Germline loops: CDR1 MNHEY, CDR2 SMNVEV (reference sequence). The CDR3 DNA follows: TGTGCCAGCAGTTTAGGACCGAATTCTAACTATGGCTACACCTTC. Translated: CASSLGPNSNYGYTF.

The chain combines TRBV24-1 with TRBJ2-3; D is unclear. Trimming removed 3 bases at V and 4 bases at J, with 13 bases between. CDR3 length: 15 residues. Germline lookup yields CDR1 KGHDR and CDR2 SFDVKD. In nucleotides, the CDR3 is TGTGCCACCAGTGATCCCGGCCCTCTCGCAGATACGCAGTATTTT. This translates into CATSDPGPLADTQYF.

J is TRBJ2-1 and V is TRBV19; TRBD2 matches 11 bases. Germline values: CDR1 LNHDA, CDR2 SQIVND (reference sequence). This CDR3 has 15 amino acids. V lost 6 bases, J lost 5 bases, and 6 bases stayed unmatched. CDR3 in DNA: TGTGCCAGTAGCTTGACTAGCGGGAATGACAATGAGCAGTTCTTC. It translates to CASSLTSGNDNEQFF. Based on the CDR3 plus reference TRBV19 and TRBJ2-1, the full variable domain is DGGITQSPKYLFRKEGQNVTLSCEQNLNHDAMYWYRQDPGQGLRLIYYSQIVNDFQKGDIAEGYSVSREKKESFPLTVTSAQKNPTAFYLCASSLTSGNDNEQFFGPGTRLTVL.

The chain's CDR3 is CASSVGQGTGNTIYF. In DNA, the CDR3 is TGTGCCAGCAGCGTAGGGCAGGGGACGGGAAACACCATATATTTT. The chain has TRBV9 and TRBJ1-3, with D perhaps TRBD1 (6 bases). Germline CDR1 SGDLS, CDR2 YYNGEE. The CDR3 has 15 amino acids. Trimming left V 0 bases short and J 4 bases short, with 11 bases between.

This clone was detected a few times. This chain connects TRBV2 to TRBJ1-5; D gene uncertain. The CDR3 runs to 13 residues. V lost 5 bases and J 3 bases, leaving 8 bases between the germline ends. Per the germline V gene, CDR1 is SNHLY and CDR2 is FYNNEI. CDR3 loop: CASSNIYNQPQHF. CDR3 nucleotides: TGTGCCAGCAGTAACATTTACAATCAGCCCCAGCATTTT.

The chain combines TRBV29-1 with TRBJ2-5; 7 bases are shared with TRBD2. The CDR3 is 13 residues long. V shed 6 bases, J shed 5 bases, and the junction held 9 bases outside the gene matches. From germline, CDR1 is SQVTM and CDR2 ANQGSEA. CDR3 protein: CSVELAPEETQYF. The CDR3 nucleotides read TGCAGCGTCGAACTAGCGCCTGAGGAGACCCAGTACTTC.

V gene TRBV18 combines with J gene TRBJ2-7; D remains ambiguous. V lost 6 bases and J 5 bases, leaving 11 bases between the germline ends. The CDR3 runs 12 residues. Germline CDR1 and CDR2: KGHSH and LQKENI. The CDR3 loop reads CASSPESNEQYF. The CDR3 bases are TGTGCCAGCTCCCCCGAAAGCAACGAGCAGTACTTC.

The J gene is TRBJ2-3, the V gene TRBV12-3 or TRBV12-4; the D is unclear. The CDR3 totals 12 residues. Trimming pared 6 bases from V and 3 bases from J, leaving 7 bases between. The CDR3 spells CASRQTTDTQYF. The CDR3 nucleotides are TGTGCCAGCAGACAGACTACAGATACGCAGTATTTT.

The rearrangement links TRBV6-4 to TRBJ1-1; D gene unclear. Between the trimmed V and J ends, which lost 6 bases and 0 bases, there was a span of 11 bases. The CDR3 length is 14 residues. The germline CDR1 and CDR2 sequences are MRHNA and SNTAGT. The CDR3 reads CASREGSLNTEAFF. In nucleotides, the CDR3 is TGTGCCAGCAGGGAGGGCAGTCTGAACACTGAAGCTTTCTTT.

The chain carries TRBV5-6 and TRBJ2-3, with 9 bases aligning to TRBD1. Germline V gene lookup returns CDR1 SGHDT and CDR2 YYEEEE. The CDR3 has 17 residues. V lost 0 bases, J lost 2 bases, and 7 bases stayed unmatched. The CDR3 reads CASSLAGTGWNTDTQYF. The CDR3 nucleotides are TGTGCCAGCAGCTTGGCAGGGACAGGGTGGAACACAGATACGCAGTATTTT.

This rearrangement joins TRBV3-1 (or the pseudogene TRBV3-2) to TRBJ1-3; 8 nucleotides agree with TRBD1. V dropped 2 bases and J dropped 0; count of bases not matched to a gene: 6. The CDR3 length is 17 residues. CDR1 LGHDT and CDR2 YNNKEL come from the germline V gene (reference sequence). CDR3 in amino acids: CASSQINRGISGNTIYF. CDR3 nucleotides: TGTGCCAGCAGCCAAATCAACAGGGGGATCTCTGGAAACACCATATATTTT.

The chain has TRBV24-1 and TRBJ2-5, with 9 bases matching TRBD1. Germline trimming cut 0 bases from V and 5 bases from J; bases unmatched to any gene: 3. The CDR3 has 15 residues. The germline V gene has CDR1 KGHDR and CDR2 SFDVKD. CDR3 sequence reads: CATSDLGTGMETQYF. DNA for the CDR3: TGTGCCACCAGTGATTTGGGGACAGGGATGGAGACCCAGTACTTC.

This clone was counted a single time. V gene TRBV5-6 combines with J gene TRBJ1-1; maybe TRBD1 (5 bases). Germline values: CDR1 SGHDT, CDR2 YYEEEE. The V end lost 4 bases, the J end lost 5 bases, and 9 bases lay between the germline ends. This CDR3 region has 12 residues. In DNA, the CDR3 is TGTGCCAGCAGCCCCGACAGAACTGAAGCTTTCTTT. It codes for CASSPDRTEAFF. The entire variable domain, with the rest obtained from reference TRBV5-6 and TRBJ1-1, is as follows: DAGVTQSPTHLIKTRGQQVTLRCSPKSGHDTVSWYQQALGQGPQFIFQYYEEEERQRGNFPDRFSGHQFPNYSSELNVNALLLGDSALYLCASSPDRTEAFFGQGTRLTVV.